Listed below are T cell receptor beta chains from one sample, sequenced in a study of blood T cell repertoires in COVID-19. Data came from immunoSEQ multiplex PCR; TCRdb stores just in-frame clones and leaves some out. The table has some 150,000 clones, approximately 80% seen once. Sequencing input: peripheral blood. These receptors were collected from a man aged 55 to 69 with active or convalescent COVID-19. Each CDR3 is given with its conserved first and last residue. Each record gives: CDR3 length, V gene, D gene, J gene, clone size, CDR3 DNA, CDR3 protein. A D gene is named only where the DNA matches it firmly. Expanded clones get a size class; other rows say once, few or many, or leave the size out.

14	TRBV27	NA	TRBJ1-2	NA	TGTGCCAGCAGTCCACGTGGCAGTAACTATGGCTACACCTTC	CASSPRGSNYGYTF
14	TRBV11-2	NA	TRBJ1-1	medium-sized	TGTGCCAGCAGCTTCGGATCGGGTCGGGGGGAAGCTTTCTTT	CASSFGSGRGEAFF
15	TRBV7-2	NA	TRBJ1-2	NA	TGTGCCAGCAGCTTAGGGCCCCCAGCTAACTATGGCTACACCTTC	CASSLGPPANYGYTF
12	TRBV29-1	TRBD1	TRBJ2-5	NA	TGCAGCGCCTTGGGACAGGGGGAGACCCAGTACTTC	CSALGQGETQYF
15	TRBV28	NA	TRBJ2-5	few	TGTGCCAGCAGTCTCACGTTAGCGTCGAAATGGACCCAGTACTTC	CASSLTLASKWTQYF
14	TRBV5-6	NA	TRBJ2-7	once	TGTGCCAGCAGCTTGGTCAGGGGGGCCTACGAGCAGTACTTC	CASSLVRGAYEQYF
15	TRBV6-6	NA	TRBJ1-4	NA	TGTGCCAGCAGCAAATTTCAGGAATTAAATGAAAAACTGTTTTTT	CASSKFQELNEKLFF
13	TRBV29-1	TRBD1	TRBJ1-1	NA	TGCAGCGTAAATCGACAGGGGCTTGCTGAAGCTTTCTTT	CSVNRQGLAEAFF
15	TRBV18	NA	TRBJ1-1	few	TGTGCCAGCTCACTTCCGCAGGGGCTGAGCACTGAAGCTTTCTTT	CASSLPQGLSTEAFF
14	TRBV5-1	TRBD1	TRBJ2-1	NA	TGCGCCAGCAAAAAGGACAGGGGGAGAGATGAGCAGTTCTTC	CASKKDRGRDEQFF
19	TRBV6-2/TRBV6-3	TRBD1	TRBJ2-4	NA	TGTGCCAGCAACCCCGGGACAGGGGGCGCGGATTCGATGCGAAACATTCAGTACTTC	CASNPGTGGADSMRNIQYF